Detailed here is one TCR beta chain. Its antigen is still unknown. The sample is drawn from a study of cytomegalovirus exposure and HLA in healthy donors. Use of 60 Vbeta and 13 Jbeta primers characterized the PCR. Produced via immunoSEQ multiplex PCR; TCRdb's table is partial and in-frame only. The sample holds 150,000 to 200,000 clones, roughly four fifths seen once. The V end was cut by 8 bases, the J end by 6 bases, with 14 bases between. Germline loops: CDR1 LNHDA, CDR2 SQIVND (reference sequence). The CDR3 consists of 13 residues. Study-level results: Reports showed the classifier diagnosing cytomegalovirus status with high specificity and sensitivity. The authors later found most CMV-associated TCR beta chains appeared HLA-restricted.

The rearrangement links TRBV19 to TRBJ1-5; weak D call: TRBD1 (5 bases). The sequenced sample was PBMCs. The receptor was derived from a woman in her 30s in good health and CMV-seropositive. In DNA, the CDR3 is TGTGCCAGTTCGGCGGGGGTTCTTCAGCCCCAGCATTTT. Translated, it gives CASSAGVLQPQHF.